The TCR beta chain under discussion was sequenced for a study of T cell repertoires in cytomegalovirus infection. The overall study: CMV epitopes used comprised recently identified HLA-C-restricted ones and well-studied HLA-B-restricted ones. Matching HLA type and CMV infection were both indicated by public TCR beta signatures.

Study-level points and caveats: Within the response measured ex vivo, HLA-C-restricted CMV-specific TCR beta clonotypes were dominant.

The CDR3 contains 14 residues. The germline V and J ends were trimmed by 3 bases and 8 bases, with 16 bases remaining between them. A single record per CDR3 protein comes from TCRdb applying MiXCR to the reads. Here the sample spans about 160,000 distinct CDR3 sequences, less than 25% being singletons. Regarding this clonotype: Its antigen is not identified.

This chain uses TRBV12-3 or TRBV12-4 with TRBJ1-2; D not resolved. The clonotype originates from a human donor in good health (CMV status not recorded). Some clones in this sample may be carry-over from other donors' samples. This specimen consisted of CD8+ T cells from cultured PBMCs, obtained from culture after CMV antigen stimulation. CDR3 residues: CASSFIGPRGGYTF. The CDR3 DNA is TGTGCCAGCAGTTTTATTGGGCCGCGAGGCGGCTACACCTTC.